This T cell receptor (beta chain) is from a study of T cells in Graves' hyperthyroidism and ophthalmopathy. Amplification of TCR beta CDR3 regions used RNA as the template. Primed by the HTBI set, a first-round RT-PCR was run on the TCR CDR3. TCRdb called the multiplex PCR reads again in MiXCR, with one record for every CDR3 protein. The data hold approximately 590,000 distinct CDR3 sequences, with around a sixth observed a single time. Notes on the study in general: Blood also held most thyroid clonotypes expanded beyond 0.001.

This clonotype was observed at least ten times. Its specificity is unknown. Not enrolled were patients with uncontrolled infection, other autoimmune disease, pregnancy or lactation. Used for diagnoses were clinical symptoms, serum thyroxine and TRAb, thyroid ultrasound and orbital computed tomography. Extraction of PBMCs used roughly 9.6 ml of fresh peripheral blood. The CDR3 totals 15 residues. The germline CDR1 and CDR2 sequences are SGHRS and YFSETQ. Deletions cut 4 bases from V and 3 bases from J, with 13 bases between. The sample comprised blood. The chain couples TRBV5-1 to TRBJ2-2; TRBD1 might be the D (6 bases). The receptor was isolated from a woman in her thirties with Graves' hyperthyroidism. The CDR3 here is CASSPAAGDTGELFF. The CDR3 DNA reads TGCGCCAGCAGCCCAGCGGCAGGGGACACCGGGGAGCTGTTTTTT.